This TCR beta chain was obtained from a study of T cell responses to AZD1222 COVID-19 vaccine. Study as a whole: Both about-4-week and about-12-week second-dose recipients were combined.

Study-wide findings and caveats: Spike-specific TCRs gained breadth and depth after people received two AZD1222 doses. White British donors predominated, females outnumbered males, and clonal diversity was possibly underestimated.

This clone was counted once. The antigen is not known. Repertoires were generated with immunoSEQ multiplex PCR, while TCRdb's copy carries only in-frame clones and drops some. Of about 120,000 clones listed, approximately 87% are singletons. The starting material was peripheral blood, obtained on day 0 of AZD1222 vaccination. This receptor was identified in an adult in good health.

The CDR3 DNA is TGTGCTAGTGGTCACCTAGAGGGTCCGGGGGGGCTCTCCTACGAGCAGTACTTC. Translating gives CASGHLEGPGGLSYEQYF. The chain recombines TRBV12-5 with TRBJ2-7; 8 bases line up with TRBD2. The CDR3 covers 18 residues. Germline CDR1 reads LGHNT; CDR2 reads FRNRAP. V was clipped by 5 bases and J by 0 bases; unmatched bases: 15.